Below are 5 T cell receptor beta chains sequenced from a single sample in a study of T cell responses to AZD1222 COVID-19 vaccine. Repertoires were generated with immunoSEQ multiplex PCR, while TCRdb's copy carries only in-frame clones and drops some. The top ten hold 5.1% of the sample, which has 110,000 to 150,000 clones, nearly 95% seen once. Material: peripheral blood, obtained on day 0 of AZD1222 vaccination. These receptor sequences come from an adult in good health.

The chain couples TRBV6-2 or TRBV6-3 to TRBJ2-6; maybe TRBD1 (5 bases). Germline V CDR1 and CDR2: MNHEY, SVGEGT. V shed 2 bases and J shed 3 bases, with 8 bases lying between them. The CDR3 extends over 15 amino acids. CDR3 coding DNA: TGTGCCAGCAGTTACCAGGGTAGTGGGGCCAACGTCCTGACTTTC. It translates to CASSYQGSGANVLTF.

The V gene is TRBV7-9, the J gene TRBJ2-7, with 9 bases fitting TRBD1. The CDR3 consists of 15 residues. Germline V CDR1 and CDR2: SEHNR, FQNEAQ (reference sequence). With 4 bases clipped from V and 6 bases from J, the junction kept 10 bases outside the gene matches. The CDR3 sequence: CASSSLSGQGFEQYF. The CDR3 DNA reads TGTGCCAGCAGCTCCCTATCGGGACAGGGATTCGAGCAGTACTTC.

This clone has a single count. This chain connects TRBV9 to TRBJ1-3; TRBD1 matches at 7 bases. V lost 4 bases, J lost 2 bases, and 9 bases stayed unmatched. Germline V gene sequence: CDR1 SGDLS, CDR2 YYNGEE. CDR3 length equals 16 residues. The CDR3 nucleotides are TGTGCCAGCAGCAAGCGGACAGGAATAACTGGAAACACCATATATTTT. It codes for CASSKRTGITGNTIYF.

The V and J genes are TRBV6-5 and TRBJ2-7; D perhaps matches TRBD1 (5 bases). This CDR3 comprises 13 residues. The V end lost 6 bases, the J end lost 3 bases, and 12 bases lay between the germline ends. From germline, CDR1 is MNHEY and CDR2 SVGAGI. The CDR3 spells CASSLAGLYEQYF. Written as DNA, the CDR3 is TGTGCCAGCAGCCTCGCAGGGCTCTACGAGCAGTACTTC.

V is TRBV4-1 and J is TRBJ1-5; 12 nucleotides agree with TRBD1. V shed 6 bases, J shed 6 bases, and the junction held 3 bases outside the gene matches. The germline V gene has CDR1 MGHRA and CDR2 YSYEKL. The CDR3 has 14 amino acids. CDR3 DNA: TGCGCCAGCAGTGGGACAGGGGGCGGTCAGCCCCAGCATTTT. Protein product: CASSGTGGGQPQHF.